Listed below are T cell receptor beta chains from one sample, sequenced in a study of shared clonotypes between healthy human individuals. Generated by immunoSEQ multiplex PCR, the TCRdb table keeps only in-frame clones and is missing some. Of 2,100,000 or so clones listed, 95% are singletons. The source material was naive CD4+ T cells sorted from blood. Every receptor here comes from a man between 18 and 29 years old in good health. The CDR3 runs from the conserved cysteine through the conserved F or W. A D gene is named only where the DNA matches it firmly. Clone size is stated in some rows and not others, as once, few, many or a class when expanded.

CDR3 protein | CDR3 DNA | clone size | CDR3 length | D gene | J gene | V gene
CASSLWGKNTGELFF | TGTGCCAGCAGTCTATGGGGCAAAAACACCGGGGAGCTGTTTTTT | - | 15 | - | TRBJ2-2 | TRBV28
CASSSRLAGDQETQYF | TGTGCCAGCAGCTCGCGACTAGCGGGTGACCAAGAGACCCAGTACTTC | - | 16 | TRBD2 | TRBJ2-5 | TRBV7-6
CASSLDGGSTEAFF | TGTGCCAGCAGCTTGGACGGGGGAAGCACTGAAGCTTTCTTT | - | 14 | - | TRBJ1-1 | TRBV5-4
CASSSMLVLYEQYF | TGTGCCAGCAGCTCTATGCTGGTCCTCTACGAGCAGTACTTC | - | 14 | - | TRBJ2-7 | TRBV11-2
CASLSGLGEKLFF | TGTGCCAGCCTCTCGGGGCTCGGTGAAAAACTGTTTTTT | - | 13 | - | TRBJ1-4 | TRBV18
CASSRRGGYEQYF | TGTGCCAGCAGCCGCCGAGGGGGGTACGAGCAGTACTTC | - | 13 | - | TRBJ2-7 | TRBV7-3
CASTLTGQAGNTIYF | TGCGCCAGCACCTTGACAGGGCAGGCTGGAAACACCATATATTTT | - | 15 | TRBD1 | TRBJ1-3 | TRBV5-1
CASSEYSGGTDTQYF | TGCGCCAGCAGTGAGTATAGCGGGGGCACAGATACGCAGTATTTT | - | 15 | TRBD2 | TRBJ2-3 | TRBV10-1
CASSLGMNTEAFF | TGTGCCAGCAGTTTAGGTATGAACACTGAAGCTTTCTTT | - | 13 | - | TRBJ1-1 | TRBV28
CASSKGPAGKINNEQFF | TGTGCCAGCAGCAAAGGGCCAGCGGGAAAAATAAACAATGAGCAGTTCTTC | - | 17 | - | TRBJ2-1 | TRBV21-1
CASSESGGRETQYF | TGCGCCAGCAGTGAGTCCGGGGGTCGTGAGACCCAGTACTTC | - | 14 | - | TRBJ2-5 | TRBV10-1
CASSEGYGNTIYF | TGTGCCAGCAGTGAAGGATATGGAAACACCATATATTTT | once | 13 | - | TRBJ1-3 | TRBV6-1
CASSLEFPYEQFF | TGCGCCAGCAGCTTGGAGTTCCCATATGAGCAGTTCTTC | - | 13 | - | TRBJ2-1 | TRBV5-1
CASIRDGIAGGTYEQYF | TGTGCCAGCATCAGAGACGGTATAGCGGGAGGTACTTACGAGCAGTACTTC | - | 17 | TRBD2 | TRBJ2-7 | TRBV2
CASRRGGQGFAEAFF | TGTGCCAGCAGAAGAGGGGGACAGGGGTTTGCTGAAGCTTTCTTT | - | 15 | TRBD1 | TRBJ1-1 | TRBV28
CASVRSYNSPLHF | TGTGCCAGCGTTCGGAGCTATAATTCACCCCTCCACTTT | - | 13 | - | TRBJ1-6 | TRBV6-1
CASSPRTGNDGNQPQHF | TGTGCCAGCAGTCCACGGACAGGGAACGACGGCAATCAGCCCCAGCATTTT | - | 17 | TRBD1 | TRBJ1-5 | TRBV27
CASTLGEYNEQFF | TGTGCCAGTACCCTAGGAGAGTACAATGAGCAGTTCTTC | - | 13 | - | TRBJ2-1 | TRBV19
CASSVEQGGYEQYF | TGTGCCAGCAGTGTTGAACAGGGGGGCTACGAGCAGTACTTC | - | 14 | TRBD1 | TRBJ2-7 | TRBV2
CASSLAGGGSTRNEQFF | TGTGCCAGCAGCTTGGCGGGTGGCGGGAGTACCCGCAATGAGCAGTTCTTC | - | 17 | TRBD2 | TRBJ2-1 | TRBV5-4
CAWSVGSSNQPQHF | TGTGCCTGGAGTGTCGGGTCTAGCAATCAGCCCCAGCATTTT | - | 14 | - | TRBJ1-5 | TRBV30
CASSLGLAGGPDTQYF | TGTGCCAGCAGCCTCGGACTAGCGGGGGGACCAGATACGCAGTATTTT | - | 16 | TRBD2 | TRBJ2-3 | TRBV11-3
CASSFAATSSYNSPLHF | TGTGCCAGCAGCTTCGCAGCCACGAGCTCCTATAATTCACCCCTCCACTTT | - | 17 | - | TRBJ1-6 | TRBV5-5
CASSLGPQETQYF | TGCGCCAGCAGCTTGGGCCCGCAAGAGACCCAGTACTTC | once | 13 | - | TRBJ2-5 | TRBV5-1
CASSTDSFNTYGYTF | TGTGCCAGCAGCACGGACAGCTTTAATACCTATGGCTACACCTTC | - | 15 | - | TRBJ1-2 | TRBV5-4
CASSRQGHYEQYF | TGTGCCAGCAGCCGACAGGGGCACTACGAGCAGTACTTC | - | 13 | TRBD1 | TRBJ2-7 | TRBV27